Each of the 22 T cell receptor beta chains below was sequenced from the same sample in a study of OX40 agonist ivuxolimab in advanced cancers. The repertoire was sequenced with immunoSEQ multiplex PCR; TCRdb's copy has only in-frame clones and lacks some. The table shows around 35,000 clones, with over 80% occurring only once. The sample consisted of CD4+ or CD8+ T cells sorted from blood, taken in a trial of the OX40 agonist ivuxolimab. Receptors originate from an adult with an advanced solid tumor such as melanoma, head and neck, liver or kidney cancer.

The gene calls are TRBV4-3 and TRBJ2-1, with D perhaps matching TRBD1 (6 bases). The CDR3 has 15 residues. CDR1 LGHNA and CDR2 YSLEER come from the germline V gene. Trimming cost V 0 bases and J 4 bases, with 10 bases left between them. In DNA, the CDR3 is TGCGCCAGCAGCCAAGATGGGCAGGGGTACAATGAGCAGTTCTTC. It codes for CASSQDGQGYNEQFF.

The V gene is TRBV19, the J gene TRBJ2-7; D remains ambiguous. The V end lost 3 bases, the J end lost 3 bases, and 6 bases lay between the germline ends. The germline gives CDR1 LNHDA, CDR2 SQIVND (reference sequence). This CDR3 has 12 amino acids. In DNA, the CDR3 is TGTGCCAGTAGTATTTGGGGCTACGAGCAGTACTTC. This codes for CASSIWGYEQYF.

This rearrangement joins TRBV7-2 to TRBJ1-1; TRBD1 agrees at 7 bases. The CDR3 is made up of 16 amino acids. CDR1 and CDR2 from the germline V gene are SGHTA and FQGNSA. V was pared by 2 bases and J by 2 bases, with 8 bases of the junction left unmatched. The CDR3 DNA is TGTGCCAGCAGCTTAATAATGACAGGGACCAACACTGAAGCTTTCTTT. It yields the protein CASSLIMTGTNTEAFF.

This clone was recorded once. The rearrangement links TRBV28 to TRBJ2-7; D assignment may be TRBD1 or TRBD2 (7 bases each). The germline CDR1 and CDR2 sequences are MDHEN and SYDVKM. The CDR3 spans 19 residues. V was cut by 6 bases and J by 3 bases, with 30 bases left in between. The CDR3 sequence: CASRPRQGYKGLPLYEQYF. CDR3 coding DNA: TGTGCCAGCAGACCCCGACAGGGATACAAGGGACTACCCCTCTACGAGCAGTACTTC.

The chain uses TRBV5-6 and TRBJ2-5; 8 bases match TRBD2. CDR3 size: 14 residues. V shed 4 bases, J shed 1 base, and the junction held 3 bases outside the gene matches. Per the germline V gene, CDR1 is SGHDT and CDR2 is YYEEEE. The CDR3 loop reads CASSMGLVQETQYF. CDR3 sequence (DNA): TGTGCCAGCAGCATGGGACTAGTCCAAGAGACCCAGTACTTC.

About this clone: A read error may produce the germline difference seen at one junction end. The chain links TRBV7-7 to TRBJ2-3, with 10 bases matching TRBD2. Germline V lookup: CDR1 SSHAT, CDR2 FNYEAQ (reference sequence). The CDR3 contains 18 residues. DNA for the CDR3: TGTGCTAGCAGCTTAGCGCTCGCTAGCGGGGGAAGCACAGATACGCAGTATTTT. It specifies CASSLALASGGSTDTQYF.

This clone was found a few times. The V and J genes are TRBV4-3 and TRBJ1-5; unclear D gene. The CDR3 is made up of 14 amino acids. Trimming shortened V by 1 base and J by 8 bases, and 12 bases separated the two germline ends. Germline V gene data show CDR1 as LGHNA and CDR2 as YSLEER. The DNA of the CDR3 is TGCGCCAGCAGCCAAGGTCTCTCCACGGAGCCCCAGCATTTT. Its protein product is CASSQGLSTEPQHF.

The chain combines TRBV6-4 with TRBJ2-5, with D possibly TRBD2 on 6 matching bases. CDR3 size: 15 residues. Trimming took off 6 bases at V and 1 base at J, with 15 bases between the two ends. Germline V lookup: CDR1 MRHNA, CDR2 SNTAGT. The CDR3 protein is CASSPGQGGQETQYF. The CDR3 DNA follows: TGTGCCAGCAGCCCCGGGCAGGGAGGCCAAGAGACCCAGTACTTC.

The chain couples TRBV5-6 to TRBJ2-2; TRBD1 or TRBD2 may be the D gene (5 bases each). Per the germline V gene, CDR1 is SGHDT and CDR2 is YYEEEE. CDR3 size: 13 residues. The V end lost 4 bases, the J end lost 7 bases, and 11 bases lay between the germline ends. The CDR3 sequence: CASSPGGGGELFF. CDR3 coding DNA: TGTGCCAGCAGCCCCGGTGGGGGCGGGGAGCTGTTTTTT.

The rearrangement uses TRBV7-8 and TRBJ2-5; 9 bases align to TRBD2. This CDR3 comprises 16 residues. Germline assignment: CDR1 SGHVS and CDR2 FQNEAQ. The junction had 12 bases not matched to a gene; V was cut back by 5 bases and J by 5 bases. The CDR3 coding sequence is TGTGCCAGCAGCACACGCGCTAGCGGGACGTTGGAGACCCAGTACTTC. Protein product: CASSTRASGTLETQYF.

This sequence joins TRBV27 and TRBJ2-5; 9 bases align to TRBD2. The CDR3 extends over 20 amino acids. V gave up 3 bases and J gave up 1 base; unmatched junction bases: 18. Looked up from germline, CDR1 is MNHEY and CDR2 is SMNVEV (reference sequence). CDR3 sequence (DNA): TGTGCCAGCAGTTTTTTAGAGGCCTGGGGCGGGAGGGCTCCCCAAGAGACCCAGTACTTC. Protein product: CASSFLEAWGGRAPQETQYF.

The chain uses TRBV27 and TRBJ2-1, with D possibly being TRBD1 or TRBD2 (5 bases each). With 5 bases removed from V and 3 bases from J, the gap between germline ends came to 14 bases. From germline, CDR1 is MNHEY and CDR2 SMNVEV (reference sequence). The CDR3 is made up of 15 amino acids. CDR3 amino acids: CASSPAGTGYNEQFF. The DNA of the CDR3 is TGTGCCAGCAGTCCGGCCGGGACGGGCTACAATGAGCAGTTCTTC.

The V call is TRBV7-9, the J call TRBJ2-2; 8 bases fit TRBD2. J gave up 7 bases and V 5 bases, and 21 bases lay outside the gene matches. The length of the CDR3 is 19 residues. Germline V gene sequence: CDR1 SEHNR, CDR2 FQNEAQ (reference sequence). The CDR3 sequence is CASSPKRLAGARRSGELFF. CDR3 DNA sequence: TGTGCCAGCAGCCCAAAACGGCTAGCGGGCGCTCGTCGGAGCGGGGAGCTGTTTTTT. Based on the CDR3 plus reference TRBV7-9 and TRBJ2-2, the full variable domain is DTGVSQNPRHKITKRGQNVTFRCDPISEHNRLYWYRQTLGQGPEFLTYFQNEAQLEKSRLLSDRFSAERPKGSFSTLEIQRTEQGDSAMYLCASSPKRLAGARRSGELFFGEGSRLTVL.

V is TRBV9 and J is TRBJ2-7; 7 bases are shared with TRBD1. CDR1 is SGDLS and CDR2 is YYNGEE in the germline V gene. This CDR3 is built from 16 residues. V gave up 4 bases and J gave up 0 bases; unmatched junction bases: 10. CDR3: CASSPTGQVSSYEQYF. The CDR3 DNA follows: TGTGCCAGCAGCCCCACTGGACAGGTCAGCTCCTACGAGCAGTACTTC.

The chain carries TRBV13 and TRBJ1-1, with D unclear. The CDR3 loop spans 12 amino acids. Germline V gene lookup returns CDR1 PRHDT and CDR2 FYEKMQ (reference sequence). V was shortened by 5 bases and J by 10 bases, with 14 bases between the two germline ends. The CDR3, as DNA: TGTGCCAGCAGCCCGGGCCCCGAAGTAGCTTTCTTT. Amino acids: CASSPGPEVAFF. Filled out from reference TRBV13 and TRBJ1-1, the complete variable domain reads AAGVIQSPRHLIKEKRETATLKCYPIPRHDTVYWYQQGPGQDPQFLISFYEKMQSDKGSIPDRFSAQQFSDYHSELNMSSLELGDSALYFCASSPGPEVAFFGQGTRLTVV.

Here the CDR3 DNA reads TGTGCCAGCAGCCCCAGGGAGGGAGGTTCCTGGGATACGCAGTATTTT. It specifies CASSPREGGSWDTQYF. V usage is TRBV7-9 and J usage is TRBJ2-3; 7 nucleotides match TRBD2. The V gene's germline CDR1 is SEHNR and CDR2 FQNEAQ (reference sequence). V shed 5 bases and J 6 bases; nucleotides not matched to a gene: 14. The CDR3 is 16 residues long.

The V and J genes are TRBV29-1 and TRBJ1-2; 7 nucleotides align to TRBD1. Germline CDR1 and CDR2: SQVTM and ANQGSEA. The junction had 2 bases not matched to a gene; V was cut back by 2 bases and J by 2 bases. CDR3 length equals 13 residues. CDR3 sequence reads: CSVERQGNYGYTF. The CDR3 coding sequence is TGCAGCGTTGAAAGACAGGGAAACTATGGCTACACCTTC.

The chain recombines TRBV9 with TRBJ1-2; D unresolved. The V end lost 0 bases, the J end lost 9 bases, and 18 bases lay between the germline ends. This CDR3 comprises 15 residues. CDR1 is SGDLS, CDR2 YYNGEE, per germline. Written as DNA, the CDR3 is TGTGCCAGCAGCGTAGCCCCATCGGTGGGCGGAAGCTACACCTTC. It encodes CASSVAPSVGGSYTF.

The sample holds one count of this clone. The J gene is TRBJ2-7, the V gene TRBV28; the match to TRBD1 covers 7 bases. Germline values: CDR1 MDHEN, CDR2 SYDVKM. The ends lost 5 bases at V and 2 bases at J; junction bases unmatched: 6. The CDR3 has 14 residues. Here the CDR3 DNA reads TGTGCCAGCAGTCCGGGACAGAGGGCCTACGAGCAGTACTTC. It is translated as CASSPGQRAYEQYF.

CDR3 DNA: TGTGCCAGCAAGACAACAGGCTCTGGAAACACCATATATTTT. As protein: CASKTTGSGNTIYF. The chain couples TRBV6-5 to TRBJ1-3; TRBD1 might be the D (5 bases). The CDR3 has 14 residues. Germline V gives CDR1 MNHEY, CDR2 SVGAGI. V was pared by 7 bases and J by 0 bases, with 10 bases between.

This chain links TRBV29-1 with TRBJ1-1; the match to TRBD1 covers 7 bases. With 1 base clipped from V and 4 bases from J, the junction kept 15 bases outside the gene matches. This CDR3 spans 17 amino acids. Germline V CDR1 and CDR2: SQVTM, ANQGSEA. The CDR3 loop reads CSVEVRGLQGRSTEAFF. The CDR3 DNA follows: TGCAGCGTTGAAGTCCGGGGACTACAGGGGAGATCCACTGAAGCTTTCTTT. The full variable domain, rest sourced from reference TRBV29-1 and TRBJ1-1, is SAVISQKPSRDICQRGTSLTIQCQVDSQVTMMFWYRQQPGQSLTLIATANQGSEATYESGFVIDKFPISRPNLTFSTLTVSNMSPEDSSIYLCSVEVRGLQGRSTEAFFGQGTRLTVV.

The table lists this clone with a count of one. The genes are TRBV14 and TRBJ2-3; D gene uncertain. Germline V lookup: CDR1 SGHDN, CDR2 FVKESK. This CDR3 is 12 amino acids long. V shed 1 base and J shed 3 bases, with 2 bases lying between them. The chain's CDR3 is CASSQATDTQYF. CDR3 sequence (DNA): TGTGCCAGCAGCCAAGCGACAGATACGCAGTATTTT.